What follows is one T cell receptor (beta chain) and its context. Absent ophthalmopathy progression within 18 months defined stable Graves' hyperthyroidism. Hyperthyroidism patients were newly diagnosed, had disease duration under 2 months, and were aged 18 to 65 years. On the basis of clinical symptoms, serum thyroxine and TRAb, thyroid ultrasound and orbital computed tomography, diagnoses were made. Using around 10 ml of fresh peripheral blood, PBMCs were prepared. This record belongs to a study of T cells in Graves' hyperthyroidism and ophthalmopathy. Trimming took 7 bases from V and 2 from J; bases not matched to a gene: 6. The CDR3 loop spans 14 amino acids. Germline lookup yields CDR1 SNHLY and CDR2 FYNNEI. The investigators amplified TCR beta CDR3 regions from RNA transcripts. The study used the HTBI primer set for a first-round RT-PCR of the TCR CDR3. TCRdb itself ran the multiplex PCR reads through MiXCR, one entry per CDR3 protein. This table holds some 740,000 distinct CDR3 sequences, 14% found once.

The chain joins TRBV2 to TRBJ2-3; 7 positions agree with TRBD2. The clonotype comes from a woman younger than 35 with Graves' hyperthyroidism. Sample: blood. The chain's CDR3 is CASIVTSVTDTQYF. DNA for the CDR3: TGTGCCAGCATAGTTACTAGCGTCACAGATACGCAGTATTTT.